What follows are 32 T cell receptor beta chains derived from one specimen sequenced in a study of shared clonotypes between healthy human individuals. Profiled with immunoSEQ multiplex PCR; TCRdb holds only in-frame clones, not every one. There are over 1.5 million clones in the sample; nearly 99% occur only once, and about 0.45% lies in the top ten. The sample taken for sequencing was naive CD4+ T cells sorted from blood. Subset: CD45RA+ positively selected. Source of these receptors: a man aged 25-45 years in good health.

The CDR3 nucleotides read TGTGCCAGCAGGGAACAGGGGATGTTGGCCGAGCAGTACTTC. Its protein is CASREQGMLAEQYF. V is TRBV6-6 and J is TRBJ2-7, with 7 positions matching TRBD1. CDR1 MNHNY and CDR2 SVGAGI come from the germline V gene (reference sequence). Trimming at V came to 6 bases and at J to 6 bases, leaving 11 bases not matched to a gene. This CDR3 has 14 amino acids.

A single count supports this clone. The rearrangement uses TRBV27 and TRBJ1-5; D may be TRBD1 (5 bases). Germline V lookup: CDR1 MNHEY, CDR2 SMNVEV (reference sequence). The CDR3 runs to 16 residues. Trimming took 8 bases from V and 7 from J, leaving 24 bases between them. The CDR3 sequence: CASSTGTKGGRQPQHF. DNA of the CDR3: TGTGCCAGCTCCACTGGGACGAAGGGCGGGAGACAGCCCCAGCATTTT.

V gene TRBV5-1 combines with J gene TRBJ2-7; the D is unclear. The germline CDR1 and CDR2 sequences are SGHRS and YFSETQ. V was trimmed by 3 bases and J by 5 bases, leaving 9 bases between them. The CDR3 contains 12 residues. The CDR3 nucleotides are TGCGCCAGCAGCTCTAGTTCGGACGAGCAGTACTTC. Encoded protein: CASSSSSDEQYF.

The gene calls are TRBV6-5 and TRBJ2-7, with 7 positions matching TRBD2. The CDR3 runs 13 residues. V trimming: 5 bases; J trimming: 3 bases; junction bases outside the gene matches: 4. Germline CDR1 is MNHEY and CDR2 is SVGAGI. For the CDR3, the DNA is TGTGCCAGCAGTCGGACTAGGGTCTACGAGCAGTACTTC. Translating it yields CASSRTRVYEQYF.

About this clone itself: This sample includes further DNA sequences coding for the same CDR3. The rearrangement links TRBV28 to TRBJ2-7; D uncertain. The V and J ends lost 2 bases and 4 bases respectively, with 9 bases between them. The germline CDR1 and CDR2 sequences are MDHEN and SYDVKM. The CDR3 is made up of 13 amino acids. The CDR3 DNA reads as TGTGCCAGCAGTTTAGTCGGACGGTACGAGCAGTACTTC. This encodes CASSLVGRYEQYF.

As DNA, the CDR3 is TGTGCCAGCAGTCAAATTGGCCCGCGGGCCTACAATGAGCAGTTCTTC. This translates into CASSQIGPRAYNEQFF. The V and J genes are TRBV6-6 and TRBJ2-1, with D possibly matching TRBD2 (5 bases). The CDR3 spans 16 residues. V lost 5 bases to trimming and J lost 2 bases, with 16 bases between them. Germline CDR1 is MNHNY and CDR2 is SVGAGI (reference sequence).

The J gene is TRBJ2-7, the V gene TRBV7-2; 9 nucleotides match TRBD1. The V and J ends lost 5 bases and 0 bases, in that order; junction bases with no gene match: 2. This CDR3 is 14 amino acids long. Germline CDR1 reads SGHTA; CDR2 reads FQGNSA. The CDR3 spells CASSRDRVSYEQYF. The CDR3 coding sequence is TGTGCCAGCAGCCGGGACAGGGTCTCCTACGAGCAGTACTTC.

V usage is TRBV28 and J usage is TRBJ1-1, with D possibly TRBD1 on 6 matching bases. In germline, CDR1 is MDHEN, CDR2 SYDVKM. The CDR3 extends over 15 amino acids. V was cut by 6 bases and J by 0 bases, with 14 bases left in between. The CDR3 is CASRNGGKVNTEAFF. CDR3 nucleotides: TGTGCCAGCAGGAATGGGGGCAAGGTGAACACTGAAGCTTTCTTT.

V is TRBV9 and J is TRBJ2-2; TRBD1 aligns across 11 bases. The V segment lost 5 bases and the J segment 4 bases; nucleotides outside the gene matches: 16. The germline V gene has CDR1 SGDLS and CDR2 YYNGEE. The CDR3 sequence is 19 residues long. The CDR3 bases are TGTGCCAGCAGTACACCACTGGAGGACAGGGGGCCTTCCACCGGGGAGCTGTTTTTT. This sequence encodes CASSTPLEDRGPSTGELFF.

V and J are TRBV11-2 and TRBJ2-7, with D possibly being TRBD1 or TRBD2 (5 bases each). Germline loops: CDR1 SGHAT, CDR2 FQNNGV. CDR3 length equals 17 residues. Trimming left V 4 bases short and J 5 bases short, with 24 bases between. The CDR3 sequence is CASSSIKGRQGPDEQYF. The CDR3 DNA reads TGTGCCAGCAGCTCCATAAAAGGGCGGCAGGGACCCGACGAGCAGTACTTC.

The V gene is TRBV7-2, the J gene TRBJ2-7; the match to TRBD2 covers 13 bases. Germline V gene sequence: CDR1 SGHTA, CDR2 FQGNSA. The CDR3 runs to 15 residues. V shed 4 bases and J 5 bases; nucleotides not matched to a gene: 5. CDR3 sequence: CASSYTGTSGNEQYF. In DNA, the CDR3 is TGTGCCAGCAGCTATACCGGGACTAGCGGGAACGAGCAGTACTTC.

This chain connects TRBV9 to TRBJ2-3; D unclear. Between the trimmed V and J ends, which lost 0 bases and 2 bases, there was a span of 13 bases. The CDR3 is made up of 16 amino acids. CDR1 is SGDLS, CDR2 YYNGEE, per germline. The CDR3 DNA is TGTGCCAGCAGCGTAGCTCCCTTACATCCCACAGATACGCAGTATTTT. It specifies CASSVAPLHPTDTQYF.

The CDR3 coding sequence is TGTGCCAGCAGCCCCAAGACTAGCGGGATGCGGTACAATGAGCAGTTCTTC. Amino acids: CASSPKTSGMRYNEQFF. This rearrangement joins TRBV7-9 to TRBJ2-1; 11 positions agree with TRBD2. Trimming took 5 bases from V and 4 from J; bases not matched to a gene: 10. Germline CDR1 reads SEHNR; CDR2 reads FQNEAQ (reference sequence). The length of the CDR3 is 17 residues.

The chain's CDR3 is CASSSRTSVNEQFF. The DNA of the CDR3 is TGTGCCAGCAGCTCAAGGACTAGTGTCAATGAGCAGTTCTTC. The chain uses TRBV7-2 and TRBJ2-1; 7 bases are a match to TRBD2. The length of the CDR3 is 14 residues. The V gene end was trimmed by 4 bases and the J gene end by 6 bases; junction bases not matched to a gene: 6. CDR1 and CDR2 from the germline V gene are SGHTA and FQGNSA.

This clone was seen just once. The CDR3 nucleotides read TGCAGCGTCTACGAAAGGGTGTGGGGGGAGCTGTTTTTT. Translated, it gives CSVYERVWGELFF. The chain carries TRBV29-1 and TRBJ2-2; no definite D call. Trimming shortened V by 6 bases and J by 8 bases, and 16 bases separated the two germline ends. Germline lookup yields CDR1 SQVTM and CDR2 ANQGSEA. The CDR3 length is 13 residues.

The V and J genes are TRBV6-5 and TRBJ1-1; no clear D gene. The CDR3 consists of 13 residues. V lost 2 bases, J lost 11 bases, and 15 bases lay in between. Germline V gives CDR1 MNHEY, CDR2 SVGAGI. The CDR3 DNA sequence: TGTGCCAGCAGTTACCGGACGGGCTCTTGGGCTTTCTTT. Translation: CASSYRTGSWAFF.

CDR3 sequence reads: CASSQTPGQGARGNTIYF. The CDR3 DNA follows: TGCGCCAGCAGCCAAACGCCGGGACAGGGGGCGCGAGGAAACACCATATATTTT. V usage is TRBV5-1 and J usage is TRBJ1-3; 12 bases map to TRBD1. With V trimmed by 4 bases and J by 4 bases, 12 bases remained unmatched. CDR3 size: 18 residues. Germline lookup yields CDR1 SGHRS and CDR2 YFSETQ. The full variable domain, in which reference TRBV5-1 and TRBJ1-3 provide the parts outside the CDR3, is KAGVTQTPRYLIKTRGQQVTLSCSPISGHRSVSWYQQTPGQGLQFLFEYFSETQRNKGNFPGRFSGRQFSNSRSEMNVSTLELGDSALYLCASSQTPGQGARGNTIYFGEGSWLTVV.

This chain joins TRBV7-9 and TRBJ1-4; D is ambiguous. Germline V lookup: CDR1 SEHNR, CDR2 FQNEAQ (reference sequence). This CDR3 comprises 13 residues. Trimming shortened V by 1 base and J by 8 bases, and 8 bases separated the two germline ends. The CDR3 spells CASSLETFEKLFF. Written as DNA, the CDR3 is TGTGCCAGCAGCTTAGAGACCTTCGAAAAACTGTTTTTT.

V usage is TRBV18 and J usage is TRBJ2-1; TRBD2 aligns across 11 bases. Germline V lookup: CDR1 KGHSH, CDR2 LQKENI. CDR3 length: 16 amino acids. V dropped 1 base and J dropped 2; count of bases not matched to a gene: 1. The CDR3 is CASSPLTSGTYNEQFF. The DNA for the CDR3 is TGTGCCAGCTCACCACTGACTAGCGGGACCTACAATGAGCAGTTCTTC.

The chain is built from TRBV13 and TRBJ2-7, with 10 bases lining up with TRBD2. The CDR3 spans 18 residues. V lost 5 bases, J lost 3 bases, and 16 bases stayed unmatched. Germline V gene lookup returns CDR1 PRHDT and CDR2 FYEKMQ (reference sequence). The CDR3 DNA sequence: TGTGCCAGCAGCCGGGGGCTAGCGGGAGTATCGCCCCACTACGAGCAGTACTTC. Translating gives CASSRGLAGVSPHYEQYF.

The chain carries TRBV14 and TRBJ1-1; D ambiguous. V was clipped by 2 bases and J by 7 bases, with 14 bases between them. The CDR3 has 14 amino acids. Germline CDR1 reads SGHDN; CDR2 reads FVKESK. The CDR3 sequence is CASSQQTRRLEAFF. CDR3 nucleotides: TGTGCCAGCAGCCAACAAACCCGGCGACTTGAAGCTTTCTTT.

The chain combines TRBV11-3 with TRBJ2-1, with 7 bases identical to TRBD2. Germline values: CDR1 SGHNT, CDR2 YENEEA. CDR3 length: 15 amino acids. V trimming: 2 bases; J trimming: 4 bases; junction bases outside the gene matches: 5. The CDR3 nucleotides are TGTGCCAGCAGCTTAAGGTCTAGCGGATACAATGAGCAGTTCTTC. Encoded protein: CASSLRSSGYNEQFF.

The chain combines TRBV5-1 with TRBJ1-2; D is undetermined. V lost 0 bases and J 7 bases, leaving 16 bases between the germline ends. Germline-derived CDR1 and CDR2 are SGHRS and YFSETQ. This CDR3 has 15 amino acids. The CDR3 sequence is CASSLAGPATGGYTF. CDR3 DNA: TGCGCCAGCAGCTTGGCGGGCCCAGCCACGGGTGGCTACACCTTC.

This chain links TRBV13 with TRBJ2-6; D perhaps matches TRBD1 (6 bases). Trimming shortened V by 8 bases and J by 2 bases, and 13 bases separated the two germline ends. Germline lookup yields CDR1 PRHDT and CDR2 FYEKMQ (reference sequence). The CDR3 length is 15 residues. Here the CDR3 reads CASCEQGTGANVLTF. As DNA, the CDR3 is TGTGCCAGCTGTGAACAGGGTACTGGGGCCAACGTCCTGACTTTC. The complete variable domain, with remaining parts taken from reference TRBV13 and TRBJ2-6, reads AAGVIQSPRHLIKEKRETATLKCYPIPRHDTVYWYQQGPGQDPQFLISFYEKMQSDKGSIPDRFSAQQFSDYHSELNMSSLELGDSALYFCASCEQGTGANVLTFGAGSRLTVL.

V usage is TRBV19 and J usage is TRBJ1-4, with a tentative D call TRBD1 (6 bases). The CDR3 extends over 13 amino acids. CDR1 is LNHDA, CDR2 SQIVND, per germline (reference sequence). V lost 10 bases to trimming and J lost 7 bases, with 16 bases between them. The CDR3 loop is CATGGRSVEKLFF. The CDR3 DNA reads as TGTGCCACCGGGGGGCGGAGTGTTGAAAAACTGTTTTTT.

The chain combines TRBV6-5 with TRBJ2-7; D possibly corresponds to TRBD1 (7 bases). The germline gives CDR1 MNHEY, CDR2 SVGAGI. The germline V and J ends were trimmed by 3 bases and 0 bases, with 12 bases remaining between them. The CDR3 spans 15 residues. The CDR3 DNA is TGTGCCAGCAGTTATCAGGGGGGAAGCTCCTACGAGCAGTACTTC. This gives the protein CASSYQGGSSYEQYF.

J is TRBJ2-2 and V is TRBV5-1; 7 nucleotides agree with TRBD1. Germline CDR1 reads SGHRS; CDR2 reads YFSETQ. The CDR3 is made up of 15 amino acids. V gave up 5 bases and J gave up 2 bases; unmatched junction bases: 6. CDR3 DNA: TGCGCCAGCAGTCCACAGGGGACCAACACCGGGGAGCTGTTTTTT. Residues: CASSPQGTNTGELFF.

V gene TRBV9 combines with J gene TRBJ2-1; D is undetermined. This CDR3 contains 11 residues. Trimming took off 3 bases at V and 9 bases at J, with 7 bases between the two ends. Per germline, CDR1 SGDLS and CDR2 YYNGEE. The CDR3, as DNA: TGTGCCAGCAGCGCCGTTAGTGAGCAGTTCTTC. Protein product: CASSAVSEQFF.

The chain uses TRBV7-6 and TRBJ2-7; a weak D match, TRBD2 (6 bases). The CDR3 length is 13 residues. In germline, CDR1 is SGHVS, CDR2 FNYEAQ. Trimming removed 2 bases at V and 3 bases at J, with 8 bases between. CDR3 sequence reads: CASSLFSGYEQYF. For the CDR3, the DNA is TGTGCCAGCAGCTTATTTAGCGGCTACGAGCAGTACTTC.

The chain combines TRBV9 with TRBJ2-7; D may correspond to TRBD1 or TRBD2 (6 bases each). Trimming removed 4 bases at V and 1 base at J, with 12 bases between. The CDR3 consists of 14 residues. Germline CDR1 reads SGDLS; CDR2 reads YYNGEE. For the CDR3, the DNA is TGTGCCAGCAGCAAGATAGGGGGGTCCTACGAGCAGTACTTC. It yields the protein CASSKIGGSYEQYF.

This clone was detected once. The V gene is TRBV30, the J gene TRBJ2-5, with 10 nucleotides matching TRBD1. Trimming took 0 bases from V and 5 from J; bases not matched to a gene: 6. Germline values: CDR1 GTSNPN, CDR2 SVGIG (reference sequence). CDR3 length equals 15 residues. The CDR3 DNA reads TGTGCCTGGAGTGTCGGGACAGGGGCTGTGGAGACCCAGTACTTC. It specifies CAWSVGTGAVETQYF.

The J gene is TRBJ2-7, the V gene TRBV27, with 7 bases lining up with TRBD1. CDR1 and CDR2 from the germline V gene are MNHEY and SMNVEV (reference sequence). J was trimmed by 4 bases and V by 2 bases; bases with no gene match: 8. The CDR3 has 15 residues. The CDR3 is CASSLKPGQQYEQYF. DNA of the CDR3: TGTGCCAGCAGTTTAAAACCGGGACAGCAATACGAGCAGTACTTC.